This note documents a single T cell receptor (beta chain) sequence. The data derive from a study of blood T cell repertoires in COVID-19. Study-level background: Sites across the United States, Italy and Spain contributed samples from acute and convalescent COVID-19.

Germline values: CDR1 ENHRY, CDR2 SYGVKD. V dropped 6 bases and J dropped 6; count of bases not matched to a gene: 9. The CDR3 length is 14 residues. The Seattle patients joined while their infection was active and were tracked longitudinally afterward. Authors' methods: Nucleated cell number was recorded as an estimate derived from reference gene primer amplification. Only in-frame clones appear in the TCRdb table, and some are missing; sequencing was by immunoSEQ multiplex PCR. The D gene and trimming were derived from the DNA, and the V and J assignments and clone size from that table. The sample shows approximately 300,000 clones, more than 70% of them seen only once.

The sequenced sample was peripheral blood. This clonotype originated in a woman aged 25 to 45 with COVID-19, enrolled during active disease. The chain joins TRBV10-3 to TRBJ1-1; 8 nucleotides match TRBD1. The CDR3 sequence is CAIRAGQGTAEAFF. The CDR3 DNA reads TGTGCCATCAGGGCTGGACAGGGTACCGCTGAAGCTTTCTTT.